This TCR beta chain was sequenced during a study of T cells in Graves' hyperthyroidism and ophthalmopathy. Study in general: Before any treatment, at initial diagnosis, peripheral blood was collected.

Each person with ophthalmopathy scored at least 3 on the Clinical Activity Score, reached NOSPECS grade 4 or higher, and had been ill under 3 months. The PBMCs studied were ones that came from 8 to 10 ml fresh peripheral blood. What was amplified from RNA transcripts were TCR beta CDR3 regions. First-round RT-PCR targeting the TCR CDR3 was performed with the HTBI primer set. TCRdb independently ran MiXCR on the multiplex PCR reads; one entry per CDR3 protein. The sample gives some 570,000 distinct CDR3 sequences, over 12% of which show up once; around 7% is in the top ten. V lost 2 bases, J lost 2 bases, and 18 bases lay in between. Per germline, CDR1 MGHRA and CDR2 YSYEKL. There are 17 residues in the CDR3. At least ten counts were recorded for this clonotype.

The chain recombines TRBV4-1 with TRBJ1-1; a weak D match, TRBD1 (5 bases). This clonotype was obtained from a woman between 18 and 30 years old with Graves' ophthalmopathy. The sequencing input was blood. In DNA form, the CDR3 reads TGCGCCAGCAGCCAACTGCGGGGACTGCCTTCTAACACTGAAGCTTTCTTT. It translates to CASSQLRGLPSNTEAFF.